This T cell receptor (beta chain) is from a study of CXCR3-negative and CXCR3-positive naive CD8 T cells. Preparation of TRB cDNA libraries relied on 5' RACE carrying UMI labels. TCRdb reanalyzed the 5' RACE reads and collapses them to one entry per CDR3 protein, without DNA. The table for this sample gives 20,000 to 25,000 distinct CDR3 sequences. This sequence was found in a human donor in good health. Some clones in this sample may be carry-over from other donors' samples. Sequenced sample: memory CD8+ T cells from blood.

The CDR3 is CASSPTSGSGNEQFF. This chain connects TRBV19 to TRBJ2-1; the D gene TCRdb calls, TRBD2, cannot be checked with no DNA. Germline assignment: CDR1 LNHDA and CDR2 SQIVND (reference sequence). This CDR3 region has 15 residues.